The 23 T cell receptor beta chains listed next were all sequenced from one sample in a study of brain T cells in children with intractable seizures. The method was immunoSEQ multiplex PCR; TCRdb's version includes in-frame clones alone and lacks a portion of them. The sample has around 100,000 clones, under 95% seen once. The source material was peripheral blood, sampled at surgery. These receptors all come from a boy in the first two years of life with hemimegalencephaly and intractable seizures.

This chain joins TRBV27 and TRBJ2-2; D is ambiguous. This CDR3 spans 12 amino acids. Germline assignment: CDR1 MNHEY and CDR2 SMNVEV (reference sequence). Trimming removed 4 bases at V and 4 bases at J, with 4 bases between. The CDR3 is CASSSPTGELFF. Here the CDR3 DNA reads TGTGCCAGCAGTTCCCCCACCGGGGAGCTGTTTTTT.

CDR3 region: CASSLGDIYYGYTF. The CDR3 DNA sequence: TGTGCCAGCAGCTTGGGGGACATCTACTATGGCTACACCTTC. The rearrangement uses TRBV5-6 and TRBJ1-2; tentatively, D is TRBD1 (6 bases). Germline V gives CDR1 SGHDT, CDR2 YYEEEE. Trimming left V 0 bases short and J 3 bases short, with 9 bases between. This CDR3 comprises 14 residues. Looking up the rest from reference TRBV5-6 and TRBJ1-2 gives the full variable domain: DAGVTQSPTHLIKTRGQQVTLRCSPKSGHDTVSWYQQALGQGPQFIFQYYEEEERQRGNFPDRFSGHQFPNYSSELNVNALLLGDSALYLCASSLGDIYYGYTFGSGTRLTVV.

A single count supports this clone. This chain uses TRBV2 with TRBJ1-6; 10 nucleotides match TRBD1. The CDR3 loop spans 15 amino acids. CDR1 and CDR2 from the germline V gene are SNHLY and FYNNEI. Trimming removed 5 bases from V and 10 bases from J; junction bases left unmatched: 8. The CDR3 region has the DNA TGTGCCAGCAGTCGAGGGACAGGGGTAAAATCACCCCTCCACTTT. This codes for CASSRGTGVKSPLHF.

V and J are TRBV12-3 or TRBV12-4 and TRBJ2-3; TRBD2 is a possible D gene (6 bases). The ends were cut back, 0 bases at V and 7 bases at J, with 8 bases in the middle. CDR3 length equals 13 residues. The CDR3 DNA reads as TGTGCCAGCAGTTTAGCGCGGGAATATACGCAGTATTTT. As protein: CASSLAREYTQYF.

J is TRBJ2-7 and V is TRBV11-2; D unresolved. Germline CDR1 SGHAT, CDR2 FQNNGV. The CDR3 runs to 14 residues. V was pared by 1 base and J by 4 bases, with 11 bases between. CDR3 sequence (DNA): TGTGCCAGCAGCTTAGGAAATATACGGTACGAGCAGTACTTC. Its protein is CASSLGNIRYEQYF. The full variable domain, its missing parts supplied by reference TRBV11-2 and TRBJ2-7, is EAGVAQSPRYKIIEKRQSVAFWCNPISGHATLYWYQQILGQGPKLLIQFQNNGVVDDSQLPKDRFSAERLKGVDSTLKIQPAKLEDSAVYLCASSLGNIRYEQYFGPGTRLTVT.

The chain couples TRBV28 to TRBJ2-2; TRBD1 might be the D (5 bases). Trimming shortened V by 3 bases and J by 2 bases, and 16 bases separated the two germline ends. The germline V gene encodes CDR1 MDHEN and CDR2 SYDVKM. The CDR3 extends over 17 amino acids. CDR3 sequence: CASSLIPMTVNTGELFF. The CDR3 coding sequence is TGTGCCAGCAGTTTGATACCTATGACAGTCAACACCGGGGAGCTGTTTTTT.

Written as DNA, the CDR3 is TGTGCCAGCAGCCCCACAGGGGGCTGGGATACGCAGTATTTT. The encoded protein is CASSPTGGWDTQYF. This rearrangement joins TRBV7-3 to TRBJ2-3; TRBD1 matches 9 bases. This CDR3 contains 14 residues. Germline trimming cut 5 bases from V and 6 bases from J; bases unmatched to any gene: 6. The germline V gene encodes CDR1 SGHTA and CDR2 FQGTGA.

The J gene is TRBJ2-3, the V gene TRBV11-3; 8 nucleotides match TRBD1. V shed 7 bases, J shed 6 bases, and the junction held 15 bases outside the gene matches. CDR1 is SGHNT and CDR2 is YENEEA in the germline V gene. The CDR3 has 16 residues. CDR3 residues: CASTPFDRGSGDTQYF. The CDR3 bases are TGTGCCAGCACCCCCTTTGACAGGGGCAGTGGGGATACGCAGTATTTT.

The chain employs TRBV7-2 and TRBJ2-2; D gene unclear. Per germline, CDR1 SGHTA and CDR2 FQGNSA. Trimming shortened V by 6 bases and J by 6 bases, and 11 bases separated the two germline ends. The CDR3 runs 13 residues. This CDR3 reads CASRPDGAGELFF. DNA for the CDR3: TGTGCCAGCAGACCGGATGGGGCCGGGGAGCTGTTTTTT.

This chain uses TRBV19 with TRBJ2-7, with 7 bases fitting TRBD1. The CDR3 has 16 amino acids. In germline, CDR1 is LNHDA, CDR2 SQIVND (reference sequence). V trimming: 5 bases; J trimming: 0 bases; junction bases outside the gene matches: 10. The CDR3 sequence is CASSPRRQGVSYEQYF. The DNA of the CDR3 is TGTGCCAGTAGTCCCCGCAGGCAGGGGGTCTCCTACGAGCAGTACTTC.

Written as DNA, the CDR3 is TGTGCCAGCAGCGTAGAGGGACTAGCGGGAAACGAGCAGTTCTTC. Translation gives CASSVEGLAGNEQFF. The chain joins TRBV9 to TRBJ2-1, with 13 nucleotides matching TRBD2. This CDR3 contains 15 residues. V shed 0 bases, J shed 10 bases, and the junction held 4 bases outside the gene matches. Germline V gene sequence: CDR1 SGDLS, CDR2 YYNGEE.

V gene TRBV7-2 combines with J gene TRBJ2-7, with a tentative D call TRBD2 (5 bases). Germline-derived CDR1 and CDR2 are SGHTA and FQGNSA. There are 13 residues in the CDR3. V dropped 0 bases and J dropped 2 bases, with 5 bases sitting between them. In DNA form, the CDR3 reads TGTGCCAGCAGCTTAGCCGGGGCCTACGAGCAGTACTTC. Its translation: CASSLAGAYEQYF. The entire variable domain, with the rest obtained from reference TRBV7-2 and TRBJ2-7, is as follows: GAGVSQSPSNKVTEKGKDVELRCDPISGHTALYWYRQSLGQGLEFLIYFQGNSAPDKSGLPSDRFSAERTGGSVSTLTIQRTQQEDSAVYLCASSLAGAYEQYFGPGTRLTVT.

The rearrangement joins TRBV5-6 to TRBJ2-3; 9 nucleotides line up with TRBD2. Germline CDR1 and CDR2: SGHDT and YYEEEE. The length of the CDR3 is 16 residues. Trimming removed 4 bases from V and 8 bases from J; junction bases left unmatched: 14. The CDR3 region has the DNA TGTGCCAGCAGCCCGGATTGGGGCGGAGCGGGAGGTACGCAGTATTTT. It translates to CASSPDWGGAGGTQYF.

V and J are TRBV5-1 and TRBJ2-5; no clear D. V was trimmed by 1 base and J by 2 bases, leaving 9 bases between them. Germline V lookup: CDR1 SGHRS, CDR2 YFSETQ. The CDR3 length is 14 residues. For the CDR3, the DNA is TGCGCCAGCAGCTTGATGTCTGGACAAGAGACCCAGTACTTC. This sequence encodes CASSLMSGQETQYF.

V gene TRBV7-6 combines with J gene TRBJ1-3; 10 bases align to TRBD1. The CDR3 length is 17 residues. The germline V gene encodes CDR1 SGHVS and CDR2 FNYEAQ. Trimming cost V 4 bases and J 3 bases; bases outside gene matches: 9. DNA for the CDR3: TGTGCCAGCAGCTATGGGGGACAGGGGACTGTTGGAAACACCATATATTTT. Translation gives CASSYGGQGTVGNTIYF.

In this sample, this clone turned up once. This rearrangement joins TRBV6-2 or TRBV6-3 to TRBJ1-5; D gene unclear. V was trimmed by 3 bases and J by 4 bases, leaving 7 bases between them. There are 13 residues in the CDR3. Germline CDR1 MNHEY, CDR2 SVGEGT. CDR3 nucleotide sequence: TGTGCCAGCAGTTATTCCAATAATCAGCCCCAGCATTTT. Translation: CASSYSNNQPQHF.

CDR3 nucleotide sequence: TGCGCCAGCAGCTTGGGGGCCTCCTACAATGAGCAGTTCTTC. It specifies CASSLGASYNEQFF. The rearrangement joins TRBV5-1 to TRBJ2-1; D gene unclear. V was pared by 0 bases and J by 0 bases, with 4 bases between. The germline CDR1 and CDR2 sequences are SGHRS and YFSETQ. The CDR3 runs to 14 residues.

The gene calls are TRBV9 and TRBJ2-2; D is uncertain. Trimming pared 3 bases from V and 6 bases from J, leaving 12 bases between. The CDR3 length is 14 residues. Germline V gene data show CDR1 as SGDLS and CDR2 as YYNGEE. The CDR3 region is CASSATRSPGELFF. DNA for the CDR3: TGTGCCAGCAGCGCCACCAGGTCCCCCGGGGAGCTGTTTTTT.

This clone is judged medium-sized. This chain joins TRBV27 and TRBJ2-2; 8 bases align to TRBD2. The V segment lost 6 bases and the J segment 5 bases; nucleotides outside the gene matches: 8. Germline CDR1 and CDR2: MNHEY and SMNVEV (reference sequence). The CDR3 has 15 residues. The CDR3 loop reads CASSPWAGGTGELFF. The CDR3 DNA is TGTGCCAGCAGCCCGTGGGCGGGAGGAACCGGGGAGCTGTTTTTT.

The chain combines TRBV29-1 with TRBJ2-2, with 7 nucleotides matching TRBD2. Germline-derived CDR1 and CDR2 are SQVTM and ANQGSEA. This CDR3 spans 17 amino acids. Unmatched junction bases numbered 11, after V lost 4 bases and J lost 0 bases. CDR3 sequence reads: CSVANLAGASNTGELFF. CDR3 nucleotides: TGCAGCGTTGCTAATTTGGCGGGAGCATCGAACACCGGGGAGCTGTTTTTT.

To note about this clone: Other nucleotide sequences in the sample specify the same CDR3. V and J are TRBV10-3 and TRBJ1-3; D gene unclear. Germline V gene data show CDR1 as ENHRY and CDR2 as SYGVKD. Trimming took off 3 bases at V and 0 bases at J, with 3 bases between the two ends. The CDR3 sequence is 13 residues long. The CDR3 DNA reads as TGTGCCATCAGTGAAGGCTCTGGAAACACCATATATTTT. This encodes CAISEGSGNTIYF.

J is TRBJ1-4 and V is TRBV7-2; D is uncertain. Germline V gene sequence: CDR1 SGHTA, CDR2 FQGNSA. There are 15 residues in the CDR3. Trimming removed 2 bases at V and 10 bases at J, with 17 bases between. The DNA for the CDR3 is TGTGCCAGCAGCTTACCTTCCTCCGGGTTTGGAAAACTGTTTTTT. Translating it yields CASSLPSSGFGKLFF.

The chain joins TRBV3-1 (or the pseudogene TRBV3-2) to TRBJ2-2, with 11 bases that match TRBD2. The junction had 5 bases not matched to a gene; V was cut back by 1 base and J by 4 bases. The CDR3 covers 17 residues. Germline loops: CDR1 LGHDT, CDR2 YNNKEL (reference sequence). The CDR3 DNA reads as TGTGCCAGCAGCCAAGGGGGGCTAGCGGGAGGCACCGGGGAGCTGTTTTTT. Protein sequence: CASSQGGLAGGTGELFF.